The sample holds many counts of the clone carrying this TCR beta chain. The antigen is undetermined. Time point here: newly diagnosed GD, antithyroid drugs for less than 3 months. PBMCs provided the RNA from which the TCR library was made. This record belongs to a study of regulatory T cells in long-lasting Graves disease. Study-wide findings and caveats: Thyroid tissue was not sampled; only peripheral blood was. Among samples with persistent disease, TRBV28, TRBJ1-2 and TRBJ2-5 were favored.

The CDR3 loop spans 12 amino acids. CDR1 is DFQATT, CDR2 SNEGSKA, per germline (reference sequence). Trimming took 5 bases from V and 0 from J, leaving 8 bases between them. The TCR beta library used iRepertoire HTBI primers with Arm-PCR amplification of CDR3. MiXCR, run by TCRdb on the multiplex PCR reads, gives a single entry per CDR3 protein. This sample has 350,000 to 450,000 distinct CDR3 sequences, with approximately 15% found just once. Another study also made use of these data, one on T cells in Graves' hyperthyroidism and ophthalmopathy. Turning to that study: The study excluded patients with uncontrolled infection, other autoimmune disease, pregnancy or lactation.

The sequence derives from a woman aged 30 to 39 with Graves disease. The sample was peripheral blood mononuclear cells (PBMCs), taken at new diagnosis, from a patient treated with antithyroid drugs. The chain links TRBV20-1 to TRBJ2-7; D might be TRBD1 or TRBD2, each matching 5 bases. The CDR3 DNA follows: TGCAGTGCTGGGACCGACTCCTACGAGCAGTACTTC. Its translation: CSAGTDSYEQYF.